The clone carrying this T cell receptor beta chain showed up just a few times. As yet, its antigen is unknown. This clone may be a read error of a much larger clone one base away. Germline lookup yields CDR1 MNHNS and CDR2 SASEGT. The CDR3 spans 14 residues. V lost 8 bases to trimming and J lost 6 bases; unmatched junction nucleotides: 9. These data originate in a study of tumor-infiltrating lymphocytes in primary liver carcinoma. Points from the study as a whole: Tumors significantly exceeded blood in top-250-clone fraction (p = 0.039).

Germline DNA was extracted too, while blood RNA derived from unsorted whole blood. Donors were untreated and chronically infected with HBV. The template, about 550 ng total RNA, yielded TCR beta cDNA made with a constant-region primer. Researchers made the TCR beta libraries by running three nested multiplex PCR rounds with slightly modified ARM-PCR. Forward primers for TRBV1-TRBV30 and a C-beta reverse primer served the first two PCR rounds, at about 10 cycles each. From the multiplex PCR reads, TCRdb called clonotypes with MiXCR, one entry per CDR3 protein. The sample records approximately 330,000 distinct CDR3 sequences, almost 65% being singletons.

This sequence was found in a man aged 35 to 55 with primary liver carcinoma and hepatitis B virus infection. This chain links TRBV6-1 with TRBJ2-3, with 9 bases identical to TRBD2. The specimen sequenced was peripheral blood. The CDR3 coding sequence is TGTGCCAGCCTAGCGGGATGGCCTTCGGATACGCAGTATTTT. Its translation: CASLAGWPSDTQYF.